This TCR beta chain was obtained from a study of blood T cell repertoires in COVID-19. The wider study: Italy, Spain and the United States were the sources of the convalescent and acute COVID-19 samples. PBMCs, B-cell-depleted T cells, or T cells provided the cDNA or gDNA that made up the material.

Authors' analysis steps: Amplification of reference gene primers was used by the study to estimate nucleated cell counts. Sequencing used immunoSEQ multiplex PCR; TCRdb keeps in-frame clones, though not all of them. The V and J calls and clone size come from that table; D and trimming were worked out from the DNA. The sample includes roughly 60,000 clones, about four fifths of them seen just once. The CDR3 is made up of 14 amino acids. Trimming took 4 bases from V and 1 from J, leaving 12 bases between them. Germline V gives CDR1 SGHDT, CDR2 YYEEEE. Sequences were obtained from peripheral blood. This receptor was obtained from a human donor in a cohort sampled during active COVID-19. The J gene is TRBJ2-7, the V gene TRBV5-6; D remains ambiguous. CDR3 bases: TGTGCCAGCAGCCTACAGTACCTATCCTACGAGCAGTACTTC. Translating gives CASSLQYLSYEQYF.